This T cell receptor (beta chain) is from a study of Graves' ophthalmopathy and Graves' hyperthyroidism. This CDR3 has 18 amino acids. Germline CDR1 and CDR2: MDHEN and SYDVKM. V was shortened by 5 bases and J by 0 bases, with 23 bases between the two germline ends. RNA transcripts were the template, and TCR beta CDR3 regions were amplified from them. A first-round RT-PCR used HTBI primers, followed by a second-round multiplex PCR. From the multiplex PCR reads, TCRdb called clonotypes with MiXCR, one entry per CDR3 protein. The sample gives 300,000 to 450,000 distinct CDR3 sequences, about a sixth of which show up once; approximately 2.4% is in the top ten. This clonotype was picked up many times. The authors used Ficoll-Paque density gradient centrifugation to separate PBMCs. The input was approximately 10 ml of fresh peripheral blood.

The TCR originated in an adult woman with stable Graves' hyperthyroidism. The specimen sequenced was peripheral blood. This chain uses TRBV28 with TRBJ2-7, with D perhaps matching TRBD1 or TRBD2 (5 bases each). For the CDR3, the DNA is TGTGCCAGCAGTAGCAGACCGGGACCCTACTCTAGCTCCTACGAGCAGTACTTC. This gives the protein CASSSRPGPYSSSYEQYF. The full variable domain, with the rest looked up from reference TRBV28 and TRBJ2-7, is DVKVTQSSRYLVKRTGEKVFLECVQDMDHENMFWYRQDPGLGLRLIYFSYDVKMKEKGDIPEGYSVSREKKERFSLILESASTNQTSMYLCASSSRPGPYSSSYEQYFGPGTRLTVT.